Given below is one T cell receptor beta chain in context. This entry comes from a study of T cells in Graves' hyperthyroidism and ophthalmopathy. RNA transcripts provided the source from which TCR beta CDR3 regions were amplified. A first-round RT-PCR of the TCR CDR3 used the HTBI primer set. TCRdb reanalysed the multiplex PCR reads using MiXCR and keeps one entry per CDR3 protein. The table shows 600,000 to 650,000 distinct CDR3 sequences, with 20% to 25% occurring only once. Trimming left V 0 bases short and J 5 bases short, with 16 bases between. Germline CDR1 is SGHTA and CDR2 is FQGTGA. The CDR3 consists of 16 residues.

The TCR was taken from a man under 40 with Graves' ophthalmopathy. What was sequenced was blood. The chain joins TRBV7-3 to TRBJ2-5; D tentatively reads TRBD1 or TRBD2 (5 bases each). The CDR3 DNA sequence: TGTGCCAGCAGCTTAACCCCCGGGACCGCGCGGGAGACCCAGTACTTC. This sequence encodes CASSLTPGTARETQYF.